This entry is about one T cell receptor beta chain. The antigen is unknown. Deletions cut 8 bases from V and 4 bases from J, with 14 bases between. The CDR3 consists of 13 residues. CDR1 is MDHEN and CDR2 is SYDVKM in the germline V gene. In the authors' workflow: Lowest detectable productive clonotype frequency was 2.59 x 10-5. Here immunoSEQ multiplex PCR was the method, and the copy in TCRdb shows in-frame clones only, minus some. The V and J calls and clone size are taken from that table; D and trimming were inferred from the DNA. The table lists tens of thousands of clones, 78% of them singletons. This sample is part of a study of STAT5B mutations in CD4+ large granular lymphocyte leukemia. Study findings and constraints: Patient CD4-sorted repertoires stayed more clonal than healthy ones after leukemic-clone removal.

The gene calls are TRBV28 and TRBJ1-2; the D is unclear. Sequencing input: CD4+ T cells from blood buffy coats. This clonotype originated in a human donor in good health. The chain's CDR3 is CASCPSPSYGYTF. Written as DNA, the CDR3 is TGTGCCAGCTGCCCGTCTCCCTCCTATGGCTACACCTTC.